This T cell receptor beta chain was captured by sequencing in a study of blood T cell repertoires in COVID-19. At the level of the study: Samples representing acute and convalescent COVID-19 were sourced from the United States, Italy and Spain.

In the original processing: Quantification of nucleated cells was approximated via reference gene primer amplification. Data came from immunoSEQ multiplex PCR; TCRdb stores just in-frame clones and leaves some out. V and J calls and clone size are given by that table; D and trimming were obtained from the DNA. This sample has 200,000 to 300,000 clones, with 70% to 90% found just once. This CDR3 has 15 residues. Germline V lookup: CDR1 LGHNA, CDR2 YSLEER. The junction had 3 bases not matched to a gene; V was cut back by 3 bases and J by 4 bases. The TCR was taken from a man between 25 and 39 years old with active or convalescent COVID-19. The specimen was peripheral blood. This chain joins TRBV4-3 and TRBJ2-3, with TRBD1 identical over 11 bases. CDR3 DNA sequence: TGCGCCAGCAGCCAGGGGGACAGGGGGGCAGATACGCAGTATTTT. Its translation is CASSQGDRGADTQYF.